The 13 T cell receptor beta chains below were found in one sample sequenced in a study of cytomegalovirus exposure and HLA in healthy donors. The PCR made use of 60 Vbeta and 13 Jbeta primers. Only in-frame clones appear in the TCRdb table, and some are missing; sequencing was by immunoSEQ multiplex PCR. This table has around 150,000 clones, 70% to 90% appearing once. The source material was PBMCs. The receptor set was obtained from a man between 18 and 29 years old in good health and CMV-seropositive.

V gene TRBV28 combines with J gene TRBJ1-1; D is unresolved. CDR1 is MDHEN and CDR2 is SYDVKM in the germline V gene. V gave up 3 bases and J gave up 1 base, with 6 bases separating them. The CDR3 is 13 amino acids. CDR3 sequence: CASSLIENTEAFF. The CDR3 coding sequence is TGTGCCAGCAGTTTGATAGAGAACACTGAAGCTTTCTTT.

The V and J genes are TRBV5-4 and TRBJ1-4; D unresolved. The CDR3 consists of 13 residues. Germline V gives CDR1 SGHNT, CDR2 YYREEE (reference sequence). V lost 2 bases to trimming and J lost 8 bases, with 10 bases between them. In DNA, the CDR3 is TGTGCCAGCAGCTTCTCGGCCAGGGAAAAACTGTTTTTT. Residues: CASSFSAREKLFF.

As DNA, the CDR3 is TGTGCCAGCACCACCCGGGACACCCTCTCTGGAAACACCATATATTTT. Its protein product is CASTTRDTLSGNTIYF. The gene calls are TRBV7-2 and TRBJ1-3; D might be TRBD1 (6 bases). Germline-derived CDR1 and CDR2 are SGHTA and FQGNSA. Trimming pared 7 bases from V and 0 bases from J, leaving 16 bases between. There are 16 residues in the CDR3.

This chain connects TRBV4-1 to TRBJ1-2; a possible D gene is TRBD1 (5 bases). Germline V lookup: CDR1 MGHRA, CDR2 YSYEKL. Trimming stripped 0 bases from V and 8 bases from J, with 10 bases between. The CDR3 is made up of 13 amino acids. The CDR3 loop is CASSQDQGGGYTF. CDR3 DNA: TGCGCCAGCAGCCAAGACCAGGGAGGAGGCTACACCTTC.

The rearrangement joins TRBV10-3 to TRBJ2-5, with 10 bases matching TRBD1. V lost 7 bases to trimming and J lost 2 bases; unmatched junction nucleotides: 4. Germline V lookup: CDR1 ENHRY, CDR2 SYGVKD. The CDR3 is 14 amino acids. CDR3 DNA sequence: TGTGCCATCACCCCGGGACAGGGGCAAGAGACCCAGTACTTC. It codes for CAITPGQGQETQYF.

The chain is built from TRBV6-6 and TRBJ1-6, with D possibly being TRBD1 (5 bases). V shed 7 bases and J shed 10 bases, with 14 bases lying between them. Germline V CDR1 and CDR2: MNHNY, SVGAGI (reference sequence). The CDR3 runs 13 residues. The CDR3 nucleotides are TGTGCCAGCAATGCAGGGCCCTCGTCACCCCTCCACTTT. Its protein product is CASNAGPSSPLHF.

The chain employs TRBV6-5 and TRBJ1-2; a possible D gene is TRBD1 (6 bases). The ends were cut back, 7 bases at V and 7 bases at J, with 13 bases in the middle. The CDR3 loop spans 12 amino acids. Germline-derived CDR1 and CDR2 are MNHEY and SVGAGI. Here the CDR3 reads CASTSRGGGYTF. The CDR3 nucleotides are TGTGCCAGCACCTCCAGGGGTGGTGGCTACACCTTC.

This rearrangement joins TRBV2 to TRBJ1-5; D is uncertain. The CDR3 totals 12 residues. Trimming cost V 1 base and J 10 bases, with 8 bases left between them. In germline, CDR1 is SNHLY, CDR2 FYNNEI. The CDR3 here is CASSEGSGPQHF. The CDR3 DNA sequence: TGTGCCAGCAGTGAAGGGTCGGGACCCCAGCATTTT.

The chain has TRBV30 and TRBJ2-2; maybe TRBD2 (6 bases). This CDR3 is built from 15 residues. Per germline, CDR1 GTSNPN and CDR2 SVGIG (reference sequence). Trimming removed 5 bases at V and 1 base at J, with 14 bases between. The CDR3 loop reads CAWARDSWNTGELFF. In nucleotides, the CDR3 is TGTGCCTGGGCCCGGGACTCCTGGAACACCGGGGAGCTGTTTTTT.

The gene calls are TRBV11-2 and TRBJ1-2; D is possibly TRBD1 (5 bases). V was trimmed by 7 bases and J by 12 bases, leaving 27 bases between them. This CDR3 contains 15 residues. Germline V lookup: CDR1 SGHAT, CDR2 FQNNGV. The CDR3 loop is CASTDLYRDSYLHTF. CDR3 coding DNA: TGTGCCAGCACCGATTTATACCGGGACTCCTATCTCCACACCTTC.

Only one count was recorded for this clone. The V gene is TRBV9, the J gene TRBJ2-3, with 9 bases lining up with TRBD2. The CDR3 contains 17 residues. The germline V gene has CDR1 SGDLS and CDR2 YYNGEE. V dropped 2 bases and J dropped 0; count of bases not matched to a gene: 7. This CDR3 reads CASSVSVAGASTDTQYF. CDR3 nucleotide sequence: TGTGCCAGCAGCGTCTCCGTAGCGGGGGCTAGCACAGATACGCAGTATTTT. Combining the CDR3 with reference TRBV9 and TRBJ2-3 gives the whole variable domain DSGVTQTPKHLITATGQRVTLRCSPRSGDLSVYWYQQSLDQGLQFLIQYYNGEERAKGNILERFSAQQFPDLHSELNLSSLELGDSALYFCASSVSVAGASTDTQYFGPGTRLTVL.

This clone was detected once. The gene calls are TRBV25-1 and TRBJ1-1; no firm D call. The CDR3 has 13 amino acids. CDR1 is MGHDK, CDR2 SYGVNS, per germline. The V end was cut by 4 bases, the J end by 3 bases, with 9 bases between. DNA for the CDR3: TGTGCCAGCAGTGGATCGGGGTACACTGAAGCTTTCTTT. Amino acid sequence: CASSGSGYTEAFF.

This clone was detected only a few times. The CDR3 reads CASRPGTDLDYGYTF. CDR3 in DNA: TGCGCCAGCAGGCCAGGGACAGATCTCGACTATGGCTACACCTTC. V gene TRBV4-1 combines with J gene TRBJ1-2, with 7 bases fitting TRBD1. Trimming took 6 bases from V and 3 from J; bases not matched to a gene: 10. This CDR3 has 15 residues. From germline, CDR1 is MGHRA and CDR2 YSYEKL.